The 30 T cell receptor beta chains below all came from one sample that was sequenced in a study of blood T cells in healthy people across ages. A sample-barcoded 5' primer and a J-beta primer mix were used in a second PCR of about 7 to 12 cycles. TCRdb called the 5' RACE reads again in MiXCR, with one record for every CDR3 protein. The repertoire holds under 1,000,000 distinct CDR3 sequences, 35% to 40% seen once, with 10% to 15% in the top ten. The specimen was blood. All receptors come from a man between 18 and 35 years old in good health.

This clonotype was observed a handful of times. V gene TRBV12-5 combines with J gene TRBJ2-3; unclear D gene. Germline V CDR1 and CDR2: LGHNT, FRNRAP. Trimming took 1 base from V and 2 from J, leaving 7 bases between them. The CDR3 sequence is 14 residues long. CDR3 amino acids: CASGLGISTDTQYF. In DNA, the CDR3 is TGTGCTAGTGGTTTGGGGATTTCCACAGATACGCAGTATTTT.

The chain is built from TRBV6-2 or TRBV6-3 and TRBJ2-7; a weak D match, TRBD2 (5 bases). The germline V gene encodes CDR1 MNHEY and CDR2 SVGEGT. Trimming took 8 bases from V and 2 from J, leaving 13 bases between them. The length of the CDR3 is 13 residues. CDR3 bases: TGTGCCAGCGGACGGGGAAGAACCTACGAGCAGTACTTC. Translating gives CASGRGRTYEQYF.

This clonotype was seen many times. The chain carries TRBV29-1 and TRBJ2-5; D is perhaps TRBD2 (5 bases). Trimming removed 5 bases at V and 9 bases at J, with 13 bases between. The length of the CDR3 is 11 residues. Germline-derived CDR1 and CDR2 are SQVTM and ANQGSEA. CDR3 amino acids: CSVQEKAAQYF. CDR3 DNA: TGCAGCGTTCAGGAGAAAGCGGCCCAGTACTTC.

This clonotype appeared many times. V and J are TRBV4-3 and TRBJ2-7; possible D gene TRBD2, 6 bases. The CDR3 loop spans 15 amino acids. Trimming removed 8 bases at V and 3 bases at J, with 20 bases between. Germline V lookup: CDR1 LGHNA, CDR2 YSLEER. The CDR3 DNA reads TGCGCCAGCGCTACCATCGCCGGGACTCACTACGAGCAGTACTTC. Translation: CASATIAGTHYEQYF.

This clonotype was counted once. V and J are TRBV7-2 and TRBJ2-1; D perhaps matches TRBD1 (5 bases). The V gene lost 5 bases and the J gene lost 4 bases, with 15 bases spanning the gap. The CDR3 is 15 amino acids. Germline CDR1 SGHTA, CDR2 FQGNSA. The CDR3 sequence: CASSIVGAGYNEQFF. CDR3 in DNA: TGTGCCAGCAGCATAGTAGGGGCAGGGTACAATGAGCAGTTCTTC.

This clonotype was detected many times. The rearrangement joins TRBV29-1 to TRBJ2-1; maybe TRBD1 (6 bases). The germline V gene encodes CDR1 SQVTM and CDR2 ANQGSEA. V was pared by 4 bases and J by 1 base, with 11 bases between. The CDR3 runs 14 residues. In nucleotides, the CDR3 is TGCAGCGTTGCCAGGGGATCGTCCTACAATGAGCAGTTCTTC. Amino acid sequence: CSVARGSSYNEQFF.

The V gene is TRBV4-2, the J gene TRBJ1-2; D not resolved. Trimming left V 1 base short and J 0 bases short, with 9 bases between. The germline gives CDR1 LGHNA, CDR2 YNFKEQ. The CDR3 loop spans 15 amino acids. This CDR3 is CASSQVGESNYGYTF. CDR3 DNA: TGTGCCAGCAGCCAAGTTGGCGAGTCTAACTATGGCTACACCTTC.

This chain connects TRBV7-9 to TRBJ2-1; 9 bases align to TRBD2. V trimming: 5 bases; J trimming: 6 bases; junction bases outside the gene matches: 8. CDR3 length equals 15 residues. Germline V lookup: CDR1 SEHNR, CDR2 FQNEAQ (reference sequence). The CDR3 region has the DNA TGTGCCAGCAGCCCATGGACTAGCGAGGCCAATGAGCAGTTCTTC. Translating it yields CASSPWTSEANEQFF.

The chain couples TRBV24-1 to TRBJ1-1; D might be TRBD1 (5 bases). CDR3 length: 13 residues. Trimming shortened V by 6 bases and J by 3 bases, and 10 bases separated the two germline ends. The germline V gene encodes CDR1 KGHDR and CDR2 SFDVKD. The CDR3 sequence: CATSQGRHTEAFF. The CDR3 nucleotides read TGTGCCACCAGTCAGGGCCGGCACACTGAAGCTTTCTTT.

The chain is built from TRBV6-2 or TRBV6-3 and TRBJ1-2; no clear D. Germline V gene data show CDR1 as MNHEY and CDR2 as SVGEGT. Trimming took 5 bases from V and 7 from J, leaving 14 bases between them. This CDR3 contains 13 residues. The CDR3 bases are TGTGCCAGCAGTGCGCCGGGTTCCCGTGGCTACACCTTC. It codes for CASSAPGSRGYTF.

The chain combines TRBV4-3 with TRBJ2-7; TRBD1 matches at 7 bases. Germline V gives CDR1 LGHNA, CDR2 YSLEER. Unmatched junction bases numbered 5, after V lost 3 bases and J lost 0 bases. This CDR3 has 15 amino acids. CDR3 DNA: TGCGCCAGCAGCCACGCCGGGGACAGCTCCTACGAGCAGTACTTC. This translates into CASSHAGDSSYEQYF.

The table lists this clonotype with many counts. The chain recombines TRBV12-3 or TRBV12-4 with TRBJ2-6; TRBD1 might be the D (5 bases). Trimming cost V 5 bases and J 0 bases, with 11 bases left between them. This CDR3 comprises 16 residues. CDR3 nucleotides: TGTGCCAGCAGTCTTAGTGGGGCCTCTGGGGCCAACGTCCTGACTTTC. Translated: CASSLSGASGANVLTF.

This chain connects TRBV7-2 to TRBJ1-6, with TRBD1 matching over 9 bases. The CDR3 loop spans 15 amino acids. The trim removed 5 bases at V and 9 bases at J, leaving 8 bases unmatched. Germline V gene lookup returns CDR1 SGHTA and CDR2 FQGNSA. The DNA of the CDR3 is TGTGCCAGCAGCGGGGGACAGGGTCGGGTTTCACCCCTCCACTTT. This translates into CASSGGQGRVSPLHF.

The chain has TRBV6-8 and TRBJ2-3; D gene unclear. Germline values: CDR1 MNHGY, CDR2 SAAAGT. The V end lost 6 bases, the J end lost 0 bases, and 7 bases lay between the germline ends. The CDR3 is made up of 13 amino acids. CDR3 DNA sequence: TGTGCCAGCAGGGCAGAAAGCACAGATACGCAGTATTTT. Its translation: CASRAESTDTQYF.

This clonotype was seen at least ten times. The rearrangement links TRBV7-2 to TRBJ1-2; TRBD1 is a possible D gene (6 bases). The V gene's germline CDR1 is SGHTA and CDR2 FQGNSA. Trimming took off 5 bases at V and 7 bases at J, with 14 bases between the two ends. This CDR3 spans 13 amino acids. The CDR3 region is CASSGRTVPGYTF. The CDR3 coding sequence is TGTGCCAGCAGCGGGCGGACAGTGCCTGGCTACACCTTC.

This clonotype appeared a few times. Here the CDR3 DNA reads TGTGCCAGCATGTACTTAGAGACCCAGTACTTC. Translating it yields CASMYLETQYF. This chain connects TRBV25-1 to TRBJ2-5; D unclear. Germline V CDR1 and CDR2: MGHDK, SYGVNS. V lost 7 bases, J lost 4 bases, and 7 bases lay in between. This CDR3 has 11 residues.

The chain carries TRBV7-2 and TRBJ2-2; the match to TRBD2 covers 10 bases. Germline-derived CDR1 and CDR2 are SGHTA and FQGNSA. With V trimmed by 4 bases and J by 9 bases, 5 bases remained unmatched. The CDR3 spans 14 residues. The CDR3 loop is CASSSGTSEWELFF. The CDR3 DNA reads as TGTGCCAGCAGCTCCGGGACTAGCGAGTGGGAGCTGTTTTTT.

This clonotype has more than one count but fewer than ten. V and J are TRBV20-1 and TRBJ2-5; D gene uncertain. CDR1 is DFQATT, CDR2 SNEGSKA, per germline (reference sequence). The CDR3 runs 14 residues. The V end lost 0 bases, the J end lost 7 bases, and 15 bases lay between the germline ends. The CDR3 loop is CSARDFERPGTQYF. The CDR3 DNA follows: TGCAGTGCTAGAGATTTCGAGCGACCGGGGACCCAGTACTTC.

This sequence joins TRBV20-1 and TRBJ2-1; perhaps TRBD1 as D (5 bases). The J call could be wrong; TRBJ2-7 is a better fit for the DNA end. The germline CDR1 and CDR2 sequences are DFQATT and SNEGSKA (reference sequence). CDR3 length equals 13 residues. CDR3 sequence: CSAPPQGYNEQYF. CDR3 in DNA: TGCAGTGCCCCCCCCCAGGGATACAATGAGCAGTACTTC.

This clonotype was seen at least ten times. The rearrangement uses TRBV27 and TRBJ2-3; tentative D call: TRBD2 (5 bases). Trimming shortened V by 0 bases and J by 4 bases, and 11 bases separated the two germline ends. The length of the CDR3 is 15 residues. Germline assignment: CDR1 MNHEY and CDR2 SMNVEV (reference sequence). The CDR3 is CASSLSVSSADTQYF. CDR3 DNA sequence: TGTGCCAGCAGTTTATCGGTTAGTAGCGCAGATACGCAGTATTTT.

This rearrangement joins TRBV12-3 or TRBV12-4 to TRBJ2-3, with D uncertain. V dropped 5 bases and J dropped 1 base, with 10 bases sitting between them. CDR3 size: 14 residues. The CDR3 region is CASSPQERTDTQYF. In nucleotides, the CDR3 is TGTGCCAGCAGTCCGCAGGAGCGCACAGATACGCAGTATTTT.

This clonotype showed up just a few times. This sequence joins TRBV5-5 and TRBJ2-1, with 10 nucleotides matching TRBD2. J lost 9 bases, V lost 0 bases, and 9 bases had no gene match. The CDR3 is 16 amino acids. Germline V CDR1 and CDR2: SGHKS, YYEKEE (reference sequence). Here the CDR3 reads CASSLAASGGYGEQFF. In nucleotides, the CDR3 is TGTGCCAGCAGCTTGGCCGCTAGCGGGGGCTACGGTGAGCAGTTCTTC.

This clonotype was detected only a few times. The chain joins TRBV29-1 to TRBJ2-7, with 7 bases lining up with TRBD2. The germline V gene has CDR1 SQVTM and CDR2 ANQGSEA. This CDR3 is built from 14 residues. V shed 4 bases and J 0 bases; nucleotides not matched to a gene: 6. The CDR3 loop reads CSVAKGDYSYEQYF. The CDR3 nucleotides read TGCAGCGTTGCAAAAGGGGACTACTCCTACGAGCAGTACTTC.

With regard to this clonotype: An end of the junction differs from the germline gene, which may be a read error. V and J are TRBV9 and TRBJ1-1, with TRBD1 matching over 7 bases. CDR3 length equals 14 residues. Germline values: CDR1 SGDLS, CDR2 YYNGEE. The CDR3 here is CASSPQTGSTEAFF. The CDR3 nucleotides are TGTGCCAGCAGCCCCCAGACAGGGTCCACTGAGGCTTTCTTT.

This clonotype appeared a few times. The rearrangement links TRBV12-3 or TRBV12-4 to TRBJ2-5; TRBD1 aligns across 9 bases. This CDR3 spans 16 amino acids. The V gene end was trimmed by 4 bases and the J gene end by 11 bases; junction bases not matched to a gene: 17. The CDR3, as DNA: TGTGCCAGCAGTTCCTGGGGCGGGACAGGGAACAATGAGCAGTACTTC. Its protein is CASSSWGGTGNNEQYF.

This clonotype was counted a few times. The V and J genes are TRBV4-3 and TRBJ2-7; 7 nucleotides align to TRBD2. Germline V gene data show CDR1 as LGHNA and CDR2 as YSLEER. Unmatched junction bases numbered 5, after V lost 0 bases and J lost 3 bases. This CDR3 has 15 amino acids. This CDR3 is CASSQDIGGGYEQYF. For the CDR3, the DNA is TGCGCCAGCAGCCAAGATATCGGCGGGGGCTACGAGCAGTACTTC.

This clonotype turned up a few times. J is TRBJ1-2 and V is TRBV29-1; tentatively, D is TRBD1 (6 bases). The V gene lost 4 bases and the J gene lost 4 bases, with 13 bases spanning the gap. The CDR3 covers 13 residues. Looked up from germline, CDR1 is SQVTM and CDR2 is ANQGSEA. The CDR3 loop is CSVALGGGYGYTF. In DNA, the CDR3 is TGCAGCGTTGCCCTAGGGGGGGGCTATGGCTACACCTTC.

This clonotype has more than one count but fewer than ten. The chain is built from TRBV7-2 and TRBJ2-1; D is possibly TRBD1 (6 bases). With 4 bases removed from V and 0 bases from J, the gap between germline ends came to 7 bases. Per the germline V gene, CDR1 is SGHTA and CDR2 is FQGNSA. The CDR3 contains 14 residues. CDR3 nucleotides: TGTGCCAGCAGCTGGGACAACTCCTACAATGAGCAGTTCTTC. Its protein is CASSWDNSYNEQFF. Full variable domain (remainder filled in from reference TRBV7-2 and TRBJ2-1): GAGVSQSPSNKVTEKGKDVELRCDPISGHTALYWYRQSLGQGLEFLIYFQGNSAPDKSGLPSDRFSAERTGGSVSTLTIQRTQQEDSAVYLCASSWDNSYNEQFFGPGTRLTVL.

This clonotype was picked up a small number of times. The V gene is TRBV4-2, the J gene TRBJ2-7, with a tentative D call TRBD2 (6 bases). Germline CDR1 and CDR2: LGHNA and YNFKEQ. Between the trimmed V and J ends, which lost 4 bases and 0 bases, there was a span of 16 bases. This CDR3 comprises 16 residues. CDR3 sequence: CASSRSAGSASYEQYF. The CDR3 DNA is TGTGCCAGCAGCCGATCGGCGGGGTCTGCCTCCTACGAGCAGTACTTC.

To note about this clonotype: A much bigger clone sits one base away, suggesting this may be a read error. The CDR3 nucleotides read TGTGCCAGCGGAGGACAGGGTTCATCGGAGACCCAGTACTTC. This translates into CASGGQGSSETQYF. J is TRBJ2-5 and V is TRBV6-6; TRBD1 aligns across 8 bases. The CDR3 runs 14 residues. CDR1 MNHNY and CDR2 SVGAGI come from the germline V gene (reference sequence). The junction had 10 bases not matched to a gene; V was cut back by 8 bases and J by 5 bases.